The 31 T cell receptor beta chains presented below share a single source sample, sequenced in a study of cytomegalovirus exposure and HLA in healthy donors. Primers: 60 Vbeta forward and 13 Jbeta reverse. Only in-frame clones appear in the TCRdb table, and some are missing; sequencing was by immunoSEQ multiplex PCR. The data contain 190,000 or so clones, over 80% of them seen just once; the ten biggest clones take up about 1.6%. Sequencing was done on a sample of PBMCs. Receptors were obtained from a man between 45 and 60 years old in good health and CMV-seronegative.

The chain uses TRBV18 and TRBJ1-1; D is undetermined. The CDR3 has 16 amino acids. V lost 1 base, J lost 0 bases, and 12 bases lay in between. Germline CDR1 KGHSH, CDR2 LQKENI. The CDR3 reads CASSPRAGSLNTEAFF. The DNA of the CDR3 is TGTGCCAGCTCACCACGAGCGGGGTCCCTGAACACTGAAGCTTTCTTT.

This rearrangement joins TRBV9 to TRBJ1-5; D might be TRBD1 (5 bases). Deletions cut 4 bases from V and 3 bases from J, with 14 bases between. Germline values: CDR1 SGDLS, CDR2 YYNGEE. This CDR3 contains 15 residues. CDR3 loop: CASSPLGAVNQPQHF. The CDR3 nucleotides are TGTGCCAGCAGCCCCCTTGGGGCAGTCAATCAGCCCCAGCATTTT.

The rearrangement joins TRBV6-5 to TRBJ2-3; the match to TRBD2 covers 7 bases. V lost 4 bases to trimming and J lost 3 bases; unmatched junction nucleotides: 7. Germline loops: CDR1 MNHEY, CDR2 SVGAGI. The CDR3 has 15 amino acids. The CDR3 loop reads CASSSPGGRTDTQYF. Written as DNA, the CDR3 is TGTGCCAGCAGTTCCCCGGGAGGCCGGACAGATACGCAGTATTTT.

The chain has TRBV18 and TRBJ1-1; D might be TRBD1 (6 bases). V was clipped by 8 bases and J by 1 base, with 11 bases between them. The CDR3 has 13 amino acids. CDR1 and CDR2 from the germline V gene are KGHSH and LQKENI. CDR3 region: CASRTDRNTEAFF. CDR3 DNA: TGTGCCAGCCGCACGGACAGGAACACTGAAGCTTTCTTT. The whole variable domain, remainder taken from reference TRBV18 and TRBJ1-1, is NAGVMQNPRHLVRRRGQEARLRCSPMKGHSHVYWYRQLPEEGLKFMVYLQKENIIDESGMPKERFSAEFPKEGPSILRIQQVVRGDSAAYFCASRTDRNTEAFFGQGTRLTVV.

Notes on this clone: Within the sample, other DNA sequences also encode this same CDR3. This rearrangement joins TRBV18 to TRBJ2-7; D is possibly TRBD1 (6 bases). Trimming took off 0 bases at V and 2 bases at J, with 8 bases between the two ends. In germline, CDR1 is KGHSH, CDR2 LQKENI. The CDR3 totals 14 residues. The CDR3 loop is CASSPPGQTYEQYF. The CDR3 region has the DNA TGTGCCAGCTCACCACCAGGACAGACCTACGAGCAGTACTTC.

V gene TRBV7-2 combines with J gene TRBJ2-7; 13 bases map to TRBD2. CDR1 and CDR2 from the germline V gene are SGHTA and FQGNSA. This CDR3 has 17 amino acids. The ends lost 5 bases at V and 3 bases at J; junction bases unmatched: 10. As DNA, the CDR3 is TGTGCCAGCAGCCTGGGACTAGCGGGAAGGACAAACTACGAGCAGTACTTC. Residues: CASSLGLAGRTNYEQYF.

This rearrangement joins TRBV5-6 to TRBJ1-1; D call uncertain. The CDR3 extends over 15 amino acids. The V end lost 2 bases, the J end lost 0 bases, and 11 bases lay between the germline ends. Germline V gene sequence: CDR1 SGHDT, CDR2 YYEEEE. The CDR3 bases are TGTGCCAGCAGCTTACTAAGGAGGATGAACACTGAAGCTTTCTTT. The encoded protein is CASSLLRRMNTEAFF. The full variable domain, in which reference TRBV5-6 and TRBJ1-1 provide the parts outside the CDR3, is DAGVTQSPTHLIKTRGQQVTLRCSPKSGHDTVSWYQQALGQGPQFIFQYYEEEERQRGNFPDRFSGHQFPNYSSELNVNALLLGDSALYLCASSLLRRMNTEAFFGQGTRLTVV.

The chain has TRBV25-1 and TRBJ1-2; D may be TRBD1 (5 bases). V was cut by 4 bases and J by 4 bases, with 16 bases left in between. Per the germline V gene, CDR1 is MGHDK and CDR2 is SYGVNS. The CDR3 is 15 residues long. This CDR3 is CASSGLYRPLYGYTF. Written as DNA, the CDR3 is TGTGCCAGCAGTGGATTATACAGGCCTCTCTATGGCTACACCTTC.

There are a few counts of this clone. This rearrangement joins TRBV4-3 to TRBJ1-4, with 8 bases matching TRBD1. Germline V CDR1 and CDR2: LGHNA, YSLEER. Trimming removed 4 bases from V and 8 bases from J; junction bases left unmatched: 6. The CDR3 has 14 amino acids. CDR3 in DNA: TGCGCCAGCAGCCCGATGGACAGGGTCGAAAAACTGTTTTTT. This gives the protein CASSPMDRVEKLFF.

This chain connects TRBV7-3 to TRBJ2-3; 10 bases match TRBD1. J lost 1 base, V lost 4 bases, and 5 bases had no gene match. Germline V lookup: CDR1 SGHTA, CDR2 FQGTGA. The CDR3 is 16 amino acids. The CDR3, as DNA: TGTGCCAGCAGCTCCTCGGGGACAGGGGGCACAGATACGCAGTATTTT. Translation gives CASSSSGTGGTDTQYF. The complete variable domain, with remaining parts taken from reference TRBV7-3 and TRBJ2-3, reads GAGVSQTPSNKVTEKGKYVELRCDPISGHTALYWYRQSLGQGPEFLIYFQGTGAADDSGLPNDRFFAVRPEGSVSTLKIQRTERGDSAVYLCASSSSGTGGTDTQYFGPGTRLTVL.

On this clone itself: One end of the junction fails to match germline, which may point to a read error. The chain links TRBV6-1 to TRBJ1-5; D ambiguous. CDR1 and CDR2 from the germline V gene are MNHNS and SASEGT. This CDR3 contains 16 residues. CDR3 region: CASSENGPGANRPQHF. The CDR3 DNA reads as TGTGCCAGCAGTGAAAACGGACCGGGAGCGAATCGGCCCCAGCATTTT.

This clone was seen only once. The chain uses TRBV5-1 and TRBJ2-5; 13 bases match TRBD2. The germline V gene encodes CDR1 SGHRS and CDR2 YFSETQ. The CDR3 totals 15 residues. Germline trimming cut 9 bases from V and 5 bases from J; bases unmatched to any gene: 10. The chain's CDR3 is CANTTSGRYEETQYF. In nucleotides, the CDR3 is TGCGCCAATACGACTAGCGGGAGGTATGAGGAGACCCAGTACTTC.

The V gene is TRBV14, the J gene TRBJ2-1, with 7 bases that match TRBD2. Germline CDR1 is SGHDN and CDR2 is FVKESK. The CDR3 sequence is 13 residues long. V dropped 5 bases and J dropped 7; count of bases not matched to a gene: 5. The chain's CDR3 is CASSRAGMNEQFF. For the CDR3, the DNA is TGTGCCAGCAGCAGAGCGGGAATGAATGAGCAGTTCTTC. Full variable domain (remainder filled in from reference TRBV14 and TRBJ2-1): EAGVTQFPSHSVIEKGQTVTLRCDPISGHDNLYWYRRVMGKEIKFLLHFVKESKQDESGMPNNRFLAERTGGTYSTLKVQPAELEDSGVYFCASSRAGMNEQFFGPGTRLTVL.

The chain links TRBV28 to TRBJ1-1; maybe TRBD1 (5 bases). The CDR3 totals 13 residues. Germline V CDR1 and CDR2: MDHEN, SYDVKM. With 9 bases removed from V and 0 bases from J, the gap between germline ends came to 11 bases. The CDR3 DNA reads TGTGCCAGTACCAGGGTTCTGAACACTGAAGCTTTCTTT. It yields the protein CASTRVLNTEAFF.

This chain joins TRBV19 and TRBJ1-1, with 10 positions matching TRBD1. V lost 6 bases to trimming and J lost 5 bases; unmatched junction nucleotides: 18. CDR1 and CDR2 from the germline V gene are LNHDA and SQIVND (reference sequence). This CDR3 comprises 18 residues. The CDR3 coding sequence is TGTGCCAGTAGGGGAACCCCGGGACAGGGGCCCTCTGGAACTGAAGCTTTCTTT. Translation: CASRGTPGQGPSGTEAFF.

V is TRBV5-6 and J is TRBJ2-2, with 7 bases aligning to TRBD2. The J segment lost 1 base and the V segment lost 4 bases, leaving 10 bases of the junction unmatched. The CDR3 is 17 amino acids. Germline values: CDR1 SGHDT, CDR2 YYEEEE. The CDR3 nucleotides are TGTGCCAGCAGCCGGCGGTGGTTAGCGGGGAACACCGGGGAGCTGTTTTTT. It codes for CASSRRWLAGNTGELFF.

V usage is TRBV5-6 and J usage is TRBJ1-1, with D perhaps matching TRBD1 (5 bases). Per the germline V gene, CDR1 is SGHDT and CDR2 is YYEEEE. The V and J ends lost 3 bases and 5 bases respectively, with 14 bases between them. This CDR3 region has 14 residues. The CDR3 DNA sequence: TGTGCCAGCAGCTGGGGTTCAGGGTGGACTGAAGCTTTCTTT. The encoded protein is CASSWGSGWTEAFF.

As for this clone: A read error may account for a junction end that differs from germline. The chain joins TRBV7-9 to TRBJ2-7; D is unclear. Germline loops: CDR1 SEHNR, CDR2 FQNEAQ (reference sequence). The CDR3 is 12 amino acids. The CDR3 nucleotides read TGTTCCAGCAGCCCCGAGGTGTACGAGCAGTACTTC. Its protein is CSSSPEVYEQYF.

The V gene is TRBV7-2, the J gene TRBJ1-4; 7 bases align to TRBD1. J gave up 2 bases and V 5 bases, and 8 bases lay outside the gene matches. CDR1 SGHTA and CDR2 FQGNSA come from the germline V gene. The CDR3 runs 16 residues. CDR3 sequence (DNA): TGTGCCAGCAGCAGACAGGGTGTAGCGACTAATGAAAAACTGTTTTTT. This encodes CASSRQGVATNEKLFF.

A single count supports this clone. The V gene is TRBV7-2, the J gene TRBJ1-6; D gene unclear. Trimming shortened V by 5 bases and J by 9 bases, and 23 bases separated the two germline ends. This CDR3 is 17 amino acids long. Germline lookup yields CDR1 SGHTA and CDR2 FQGNSA. CDR3 coding DNA: TGTGCCAGCAGCACCAGGCTCCTCAGCACTGTAGGTTCACCCCTCCACTTT. Translated, it gives CASSTRLLSTVGSPLHF.

V is TRBV2 and J is TRBJ1-2; D not resolved. The CDR3 totals 13 residues. Per germline, CDR1 SNHLY and CDR2 FYNNEI. V gave up 6 bases and J gave up 8 bases, with 16 bases separating them. CDR3 residues: CASRKHGDLGYTF. For the CDR3, the DNA is TGTGCCAGCAGGAAGCACGGGGATTTGGGCTACACCTTC.

The chain carries TRBV6-1 and TRBJ1-1; 7 bases agree with TRBD1. The CDR3 is 13 residues long. The trim removed 2 bases at V and 4 bases at J, leaving 1 base unmatched. CDR1 is MNHNS, CDR2 SASEGT, per germline. CDR3 region: CASSENRGTEAFF. The CDR3 coding sequence is TGTGCCAGCAGTGAAAACAGGGGCACTGAAGCTTTCTTT.

This chain connects TRBV18 to TRBJ2-2, with D maybe TRBD1 (5 bases). This CDR3 has 16 residues. The V end lost 4 bases, the J end lost 1 base, and 13 bases lay between the germline ends. Per germline, CDR1 KGHSH and CDR2 LQKENI. Here the CDR3 DNA reads TGTGCCAGCTCACTCCTTGCGACAGAGAACACCGGGGAGCTGTTTTTT. Encoded protein: CASSLLATENTGELFF. Full variable domain (outside the CDR3, taken from reference TRBV18 and TRBJ2-2): NAGVMQNPRHLVRRRGQEARLRCSPMKGHSHVYWYRQLPEEGLKFMVYLQKENIIDESGMPKERFSAEFPKEGPSILRIQQVVRGDSAAYFCASSLLATENTGELFFGEGSRLTVL.

This clone was recorded once. The V gene is TRBV4-2, the J gene TRBJ2-1, with 9 bases lining up with TRBD2. Germline V gene data show CDR1 as LGHNA and CDR2 as YNFKEQ. The V gene end was trimmed by 0 bases and the J gene end by 7 bases; junction bases not matched to a gene: 7. The CDR3 runs to 16 residues. CDR3 DNA sequence: TGTGCCAGCAGCCAAGAACCGGGACTAGCTAATAATGAGCAGTTCTTC. It specifies CASSQEPGLANNEQFF.

The chain joins TRBV7-2 to TRBJ1-2, with 8 bases lining up with TRBD1. V lost 0 bases to trimming and J lost 8 bases; unmatched junction nucleotides: 8. The V gene's germline CDR1 is SGHTA and CDR2 FQGNSA. The length of the CDR3 is 15 residues. The CDR3 bases are TGTGCCAGCAGCTTAGCCCCGGGACAGGATGGGGGCTACACCTTC. This gives the protein CASSLAPGQDGGYTF.

The CDR3: CASSLRPRAGVYEQYF. CDR3 DNA: TGTGCCAGCAGCTTACGGCCGCGTGCGGGGGTCTACGAGCAGTACTTC. The rearrangement uses TRBV7-3 and TRBJ2-7; 7 bases are a match to TRBD2. CDR1 is SGHTA and CDR2 is FQGTGA in the germline V gene. The CDR3 totals 16 residues. With 2 bases clipped from V and 3 bases from J, the junction kept 10 bases outside the gene matches.

The rearrangement uses TRBV19 and TRBJ2-3; 7 bases are shared with TRBD2. The CDR3 totals 17 residues. Germline V gene data show CDR1 as LNHDA and CDR2 as SQIVND (reference sequence). V was pared by 1 base and J by 0 bases, with 7 bases of the junction left unmatched. CDR3 in amino acids: CASSIAAGRTSTDTQYF. The DNA for the CDR3 is TGTGCCAGTAGTATAGCAGCCGGGAGGACTAGCACAGATACGCAGTATTTT. Together with reference TRBV19 and TRBJ2-3, the CDR3 gives the full variable domain: DGGITQSPKYLFRKEGQNVTLSCEQNLNHDAMYWYRQDPGQGLRLIYYSQIVNDFQKGDIAEGYSVSREKKESFPLTVTSAQKNPTAFYLCASSIAAGRTSTDTQYFGPGTRLTVL.

This chain links TRBV28 with TRBJ1-5, with TRBD1 as a possible D gene (6 bases). The CDR3 loop spans 16 amino acids. V was shortened by 5 bases and J by 1 base, with 15 bases between the two germline ends. Germline CDR1 MDHEN, CDR2 SYDVKM. This CDR3 is CASSLNPGQSNQPQHF. The CDR3 coding sequence is TGTGCCAGCAGTCTGAACCCCGGACAGAGCAATCAGCCCCAGCATTTT.

V is TRBV5-1 and J is TRBJ2-5; 10 nucleotides agree with TRBD2. CDR3 length equals 17 residues. The germline CDR1 and CDR2 sequences are SGHRS and YFSETQ. Trimming at V came to 4 bases and at J to 1 base, leaving 10 bases not matched to a gene. The CDR3 DNA follows: TGCGCCAGCAGCAGGAGTGGAAGCGGGGGGGCCCAAGAGACCCAGTACTTC. Its translation: CASSRSGSGGAQETQYF.

The chain is built from TRBV28 and TRBJ2-2; D uncertain. Germline V gene lookup returns CDR1 MDHEN and CDR2 SYDVKM. V dropped 3 bases and J dropped 0 bases, with 11 bases sitting between them. There are 16 residues in the CDR3. The CDR3 loop reads CASSFYAETNTGELFF. Written as DNA, the CDR3 is TGTGCCAGCAGTTTCTATGCGGAAACGAACACCGGGGAGCTGTTTTTT.

This chain links TRBV5-1 with TRBJ2-4; 10 nucleotides agree with TRBD1. The CDR3 is 17 amino acids. Losses at the gene ends were 0 bases for V and 2 bases for J; bases not matched to a gene: 5. Germline values: CDR1 SGHRS, CDR2 YFSETQ. DNA for the CDR3: TGCGCCAGCAGCTTGGAGGGACAGGGGATATCCAAAAACATTCAGTACTTC. Translated, it gives CASSLEGQGISKNIQYF. Filled out from reference TRBV5-1 and TRBJ2-4, the complete variable domain reads KAGVTQTPRYLIKTRGQQVTLSCSPISGHRSVSWYQQTPGQGLQFLFEYFSETQRNKGNFPGRFSGRQFSNSRSEMNVSTLELGDSALYLCASSLEGQGISKNIQYFGAGTRLSVL.